The 23 T cell receptor beta chains reported below all come from one sample, sequenced in a study of human CD8 memory T cell subsets. A UMI-labeled 5' RACE approach was the method that produced the TCR beta libraries. TCRdb derives one entry per CDR3 protein from the 5' RACE reads, leaving out DNA. This table holds under 20,000 distinct CDR3 sequences. The sequenced material came from CD8+ T cells from PBMCs. The receptors here all came from a human donor in good health.

The V gene is TRBV7-6, the J gene TRBJ2-2; TCRdb reports TRBD1, a call that lacks DNA to check it against. The germline V gene has CDR1 SGHVS and CDR2 FNYEAQ. The CDR3 is 16 residues long. The CDR3 sequence: CASGGGDREPTGELFF.

J is TRBJ2-3 and V is TRBV7-6; checking the TCRdb D call of TRBD1 is not possible without DNA. There are 16 residues in the CDR3. CDR1 and CDR2 from the germline V gene are SGHVS and FNYEAQ. CDR3 in amino acids: CASSLDGAGLTDTQYF.

This clonotype is deemed medium-sized by its frequency. The chain uses TRBV7-8 and TRBJ2-3. This CDR3 has 14 residues. CDR1 SGHVS and CDR2 FQNEAQ come from the germline V gene. CDR3 loop: CASSLMMGTDTQYF.

The genes are TRBV4-2 and TRBJ2-2; the TRBD1 assignment by TCRdb is unverifiable without DNA. There are 16 residues in the CDR3. Germline V gene data show CDR1 as LGHNA and CDR2 as YNFKEQ. This CDR3 is CASSQEETENTGELFF.

The chain links TRBV4-2 to TRBJ1-6. This CDR3 has 12 amino acids. Germline assignment: CDR1 LGHNA and CDR2 YNFKEQ. CDR3 protein: CASSQESSPLHF.

The J gene is TRBJ1-5, the V gene TRBV5-1; lacking DNA, the TRBD1 call made by TCRdb goes unchecked. Per the germline V gene, CDR1 is SGHRS and CDR2 is YFSETQ. CDR3 length equals 13 residues. CDR3 amino acids: CASSLEGEQPQHF.

V and J are TRBV15 and TRBJ2-4; with no DNA, the TCRdb D assignment of TRBD2 cannot be verified. Germline lookup yields CDR1 LNHNV and CDR2 YYDKDF (reference sequence). The length of the CDR3 is 16 residues. The chain's CDR3 is CATSPMRGESGNIQYF. The whole variable domain, remainder taken from reference TRBV15 and TRBJ2-4, is DAMVIQNPRYQVTQFGKPVTLSCSQTLNHNVMYWYQQKSSQAPKLLFHYYDKDFNNEADTPDNFQSRRPNTSFCFLDIRSPGLGDTAMYLCATSPMRGESGNIQYFGAGTRLSVL.

The genes are TRBV5-1 and TRBJ2-2; TCRdb indicates TRBD1, and absent DNA this call remains unverified. Looked up from germline, CDR1 is SGHRS and CDR2 is YFSETQ. This CDR3 spans 13 amino acids. The CDR3 is CASSPEGVGELFF.

The chain has TRBV7-6 and TRBJ1-4. This CDR3 comprises 15 residues. Germline lookup yields CDR1 SGHVS and CDR2 FNYEAQ. CDR3 residues: CASSLLGSTNEKLFF.

The J gene is TRBJ2-1, the V gene TRBV27. Germline values: CDR1 MNHEY, CDR2 SMNVEV (reference sequence). The CDR3 runs 13 residues. CDR3 region: CASSLSASNEQFF.

V usage is TRBV7-2 and J usage is TRBJ1-1; there is no DNA to check the TCRdb D call of TRBD1. Germline loops: CDR1 SGHTA, CDR2 FQGNSA. The CDR3 contains 14 residues. CDR3 protein: CASSYGAVNTEAFF.

This chain joins TRBV6-5 and TRBJ2-3; the TCRdb call, TRBD1, lacks DNA for checking. This CDR3 region has 13 residues. The V gene's germline CDR1 is MNHEY and CDR2 SVGAGI. The CDR3 spells CASSYGAGDTQYF.

This chain joins TRBV28 and TRBJ1-3. CDR1 and CDR2 from the germline V gene are MDHEN and SYDVKM. This CDR3 contains 14 residues. CDR3 sequence reads: CASSFISSGNTIYF. Full variable domain (remainder filled in from reference TRBV28 and TRBJ1-3): DVKVTQSSRYLVKRTGEKVFLECVQDMDHENMFWYRQDPGLGLRLIYFSYDVKMKEKGDIPEGYSVSREKKERFSLILESASTNQTSMYLCASSFISSGNTIYFGEGSWLTVV.

The chain employs TRBV25-1 and TRBJ2-7; TCRdb designates TRBD2, a call that cannot be tested without DNA. CDR1 is MGHDK and CDR2 is SYGVNS in the germline V gene. CDR3 length equals 13 residues. CDR3 residues: CASSRTSGYEQYF.

This clonotype is deemed medium-sized (0.01 to 0.1%) by its frequency. The rearrangement uses TRBV7-9 and TRBJ2-7; as DNA is missing, the TRBD2 call by TCRdb cannot be tested. Germline CDR1 SEHNR, CDR2 FQNEAQ (reference sequence). The CDR3 spans 15 residues. The CDR3 spells CASSLSGLAGVEQYF.

V usage is TRBV15 and J usage is TRBJ2-1; TCRdb's D gene call, TRBD1, goes unchecked for lack of DNA. Germline loops: CDR1 LNHNV, CDR2 YYDKDF (reference sequence). CDR3 length: 14 amino acids. CDR3 amino acids: CATSYYDRVNEQFF.

V usage is TRBV28 and J usage is TRBJ2-4; TCRdb proposes TRBD2, but this gene call is untestable without DNA. This CDR3 contains 17 residues. From germline, CDR1 is MDHEN and CDR2 SYDVKM. The CDR3 here is CASSLSSGRSAKNIQYF.

Frequency places this clonotype as medium-sized. This chain uses TRBV2 with TRBJ2-7. The CDR3 has 11 residues. CDR1 and CDR2 (germline): SNHLY, FYNNEI. CDR3 amino acids: CASSDVYEQYF.

The chain joins TRBV28 to TRBJ1-1; TCRdb selects TRBD1, and the lack of DNA leaves this call unchecked. This CDR3 is built from 14 residues. Looked up from germline, CDR1 is MDHEN and CDR2 is SYDVKM. CDR3 residues: CASSLSPEQRVAFF. Variable domain in full (rest from reference TRBV28 and TRBJ1-1): DVKVTQSSRYLVKRTGEKVFLECVQDMDHENMFWYRQDPGLGLRLIYFSYDVKMKEKGDIPEGYSVSREKKERFSLILESASTNQTSMYLCASSLSPEQRVAFFGQGTRLTVV.

This sequence joins TRBV29-1 and TRBJ2-5; TCRdb's D call, TRBD1, is unchecked because there is no DNA. Germline CDR1 is SQVTM and CDR2 is ANQGSEA. CDR3 size: 14 residues. This CDR3 is CSVEGTGDRETQYF.

This chain uses TRBV12-3 or TRBV12-4 with TRBJ1-4; TCRdb returns TRBD1, unconfirmable since there is no DNA. This CDR3 region has 14 residues. CDR3 protein: CASSLRGRNEKLFF.

This sequence joins TRBV12-3 or TRBV12-4 and TRBJ2-1; TCRdb's D gene call, TRBD2, goes unchecked for lack of DNA. The CDR3 length is 12 residues. CDR3: CASSMGLAGGFF.

The chain recombines TRBV5-5 with TRBJ2-2; no DNA is available, so the TRBD1 call from TCRdb remains unchecked. From germline, CDR1 is SGHKS and CDR2 YYEKEE (reference sequence). This CDR3 has 14 residues. CDR3 region: CASSLTGDTGELFF.